These 20 T cell receptor beta chains came from one sample sequenced in a study of control samples from healthy donors and cancer patients. Repertoires were generated with immunoSEQ multiplex PCR, while TCRdb's copy carries only in-frame clones and drops some. The sample holds 100,000 to 150,000 clones, about 90% seen once. The sequencing input was blood. These receptors came from a man aged 18-30 years in good health.

The V and J genes are TRBV9 and TRBJ1-2; D gene unclear. Germline assignment: CDR1 SGDLS and CDR2 YYNGEE. V was pared by 0 bases and J by 5 bases, with 11 bases between. The CDR3 length is 14 residues. CDR3 bases: TGTGCCAGCAGCGTAGCTTCCCGGCCTTATGGCTACACCTTC. Translation gives CASSVASRPYGYTF.

The chain links TRBV4-1 to TRBJ2-4, with a weak D call TRBD1 (6 bases). Germline assignment: CDR1 MGHRA and CDR2 YSYEKL. CDR3 size: 14 residues. Trimming removed 3 bases at V and 1 base at J, with 7 bases between. CDR3 loop: CASSHQGAKNIQYF. The CDR3 DNA is TGCGCCAGCAGCCATCAGGGGGCCAAAAACATTCAGTACTTC.

The chain has TRBV19 and TRBJ2-5, with a possible D match to TRBD2 (5 bases). The V gene's germline CDR1 is LNHDA and CDR2 SQIVND (reference sequence). V was shortened by 5 bases and J by 4 bases, with 11 bases between the two germline ends. The CDR3 loop spans 13 amino acids. CDR3 nucleotide sequence: TGTGCCAGTAGTGGAGGAGTAACAGAGACCCAGTACTTC. This codes for CASSGGVTETQYF.

This chain links TRBV9 with TRBJ1-3; D call uncertain. Germline CDR1 reads SGDLS; CDR2 reads YYNGEE. Trimming stripped 1 base from V and 0 bases from J, with 8 bases between. This CDR3 has 15 residues. CDR3 region: CASSVTGDSGNTIYF. The CDR3 DNA follows: TGTGCCAGCAGCGTAACGGGAGACTCTGGAAACACCATATATTTT.

This chain joins TRBV10-3 and TRBJ1-2, with a tentative D call TRBD1 (5 bases). Trimming removed 5 bases at V and 10 bases at J, with 17 bases between. The CDR3 loop spans 13 amino acids. CDR1 and CDR2 from the germline V gene are ENHRY and SYGVKD. CDR3 region: CAISPQATGDYTF. The CDR3 DNA sequence: TGTGCCATCAGTCCTCAAGCTACAGGAGACTACACCTTC.

The CDR3 loop reads CASSLGVAVNDNEQFF. In DNA, the CDR3 is TGTGCCAGCAGCTTAGGCGTAGCGGTGAATGACAATGAGCAGTTCTTC. The V and J genes are TRBV7-3 and TRBJ2-1; TRBD2 might be the D (6 bases). This CDR3 has 16 residues. Germline-derived CDR1 and CDR2 are SGHTA and FQGTGA. Between the trimmed V and J ends, which lost 2 bases and 5 bases, there was a span of 16 bases. The full variable domain, with the rest looked up from reference TRBV7-3 and TRBJ2-1, is GAGVSQTPSNKVTEKGKYVELRCDPISGHTALYWYRQSLGQGPEFLIYFQGTGAADDSGLPNDRFFAVRPEGSVSTLKIQRTERGDSAVYLCASSLGVAVNDNEQFFGPGTRLTVL.

The chain employs TRBV18 and TRBJ2-7; possibly TRBD2 for D (5 bases). The CDR3 consists of 12 residues. Germline V lookup: CDR1 KGHSH, CDR2 LQKENI. Trimming took off 6 bases at V and 5 bases at J, with 11 bases between the two ends. CDR3 nucleotides: TGTGCCAGCTCTCGGGATAGGAACGAGCAGTACTTC. Protein sequence: CASSRDRNEQYF.

This sequence joins TRBV5-1 and TRBJ1-2; D gene uncertain. This CDR3 comprises 12 residues. Germline values: CDR1 SGHRS, CDR2 YFSETQ. Trimming shortened V by 4 bases and J by 8 bases, and 12 bases separated the two germline ends. The CDR3 DNA sequence: TGCGCCAGCAGCCCCACGGAACGCGGCTACACCTTC. Amino acid sequence: CASSPTERGYTF.

The rearrangement uses TRBV7-2 and TRBJ2-1; TRBD2 aligns across 11 bases. Germline trimming cut 1 base from V and 6 bases from J; bases unmatched to any gene: 5. Per the germline V gene, CDR1 is SGHTA and CDR2 is FQGNSA. This CDR3 is built from 16 residues. CDR3 sequence reads: CASSLVIAGGLNEQFF. The CDR3 DNA reads TGTGCCAGCAGCTTAGTTATAGCGGGAGGGCTCAATGAGCAGTTCTTC.

This chain joins TRBV9 and TRBJ2-2; D unresolved. Per the germline V gene, CDR1 is SGDLS and CDR2 is YYNGEE. Trimming shortened V by 0 bases and J by 7 bases, and 19 bases separated the two germline ends. The CDR3 loop spans 17 amino acids. The chain's CDR3 is CASSVGLSVARYGELFF. CDR3 DNA sequence: TGTGCCAGCAGCGTAGGACTCTCGGTCGCTCGGTACGGGGAGCTGTTTTTT. Combining the CDR3 with reference TRBV9 and TRBJ2-2 gives the whole variable domain DSGVTQTPKHLITATGQRVTLRCSPRSGDLSVYWYQQSLDQGLQFLIQYYNGEERAKGNILERFSAQQFPDLHSELNLSSLELGDSALYFCASSVGLSVARYGELFFGEGSRLTVL.

This clone has a single count. This chain joins TRBV19 and TRBJ2-1; unclear D gene. Trimming cost V 4 bases and J 3 bases, with 13 bases left between them. Germline CDR1 is LNHDA and CDR2 is SQIVND (reference sequence). This CDR3 is built from 15 residues. The CDR3 nucleotides read TGTGCCAGTAGTACCCTCGACTTCGACTACAATGAGCAGTTCTTC. As protein: CASSTLDFDYNEQFF.

The V and J genes are TRBV7-8 and TRBJ2-5; D gene uncertain. CDR3 length: 12 residues. Germline V CDR1 and CDR2: SGHVS, FQNEAQ. The V and J ends lost 1 base and 5 bases respectively, with 5 bases between them. The DNA of the CDR3 is TGTGCCAGCAGCTTAGAGAGGGAGACCCAGTACTTC. Amino acids: CASSLERETQYF.

This clone is a singleton in its sample. The chain links TRBV6-5 to TRBJ2-1; a possible D gene is TRBD2 (6 bases). Germline values: CDR1 MNHEY, CDR2 SVGAGI. V gave up 3 bases and J gave up 8 bases, with 17 bases separating them. The CDR3 runs 15 residues. The CDR3, as DNA: TGTGCCAGCAGTTATCCGGGACTCCAACCCCATGAGCAGTTCTTC. Residues: CASSYPGLQPHEQFF.

The J gene is TRBJ2-4, the V gene TRBV2; D is perhaps TRBD1 (5 bases). CDR1 and CDR2 from the germline V gene are SNHLY and FYNNEI. V dropped 7 bases and J dropped 0 bases, with 10 bases sitting between them. The CDR3 loop spans 14 amino acids. The CDR3 sequence: CASKAGLAKNIQYF. The DNA of the CDR3 is TGTGCCAGCAAGGCAGGGTTAGCCAAAAACATTCAGTACTTC.

This clone was seen a few times. The chain combines TRBV28 with TRBJ1-5; unclear D gene. This CDR3 has 14 residues. V gave up 4 bases and J gave up 6 bases, with 13 bases separating them. Germline V gene lookup returns CDR1 MDHEN and CDR2 SYDVKM. DNA for the CDR3: TGTGCCAGCAGTTCCAGCCCCGGCGGTCAGCCCCAGCATTTT. Amino acids: CASSSSPGGQPQHF. Full variable domain (remainder filled in from reference TRBV28 and TRBJ1-5): DVKVTQSSRYLVKRTGEKVFLECVQDMDHENMFWYRQDPGLGLRLIYFSYDVKMKEKGDIPEGYSVSREKKERFSLILESASTNQTSMYLCASSSSPGGQPQHFGDGTRLSIL.

J is TRBJ2-2 and V is TRBV9, with 7 nucleotides matching TRBD1. The CDR3 is 15 amino acids. Germline V gene sequence: CDR1 SGDLS, CDR2 YYNGEE. After removal of 3 bases from V and 2 bases from J, the junction contained 4 bases not matched to a gene. The CDR3 sequence: CASSGGQSNTGELFF. In DNA form, the CDR3 reads TGTGCCAGCAGCGGGGGACAGAGTAACACCGGGGAGCTGTTTTTT.

V is TRBV2 and J is TRBJ1-4, with 7 bases matching TRBD1. Germline V gives CDR1 SNHLY, CDR2 FYNNEI. The CDR3 contains 15 residues. With 5 bases clipped from V and 6 bases from J, the junction kept 9 bases outside the gene matches. This CDR3 reads CASSLRGLRDEKLFF. The CDR3 DNA reads as TGTGCCAGCAGTCTCAGGGGGTTGCGGGATGAAAAACTGTTTTTT.

The J gene is TRBJ1-2, the V gene TRBV6-5, with D perhaps matching TRBD1 (6 bases). Trimming pared 0 bases from V and 2 bases from J, leaving 13 bases between. Germline CDR1 and CDR2: MNHEY and SVGAGI. This CDR3 spans 16 amino acids. CDR3 nucleotide sequence: TGTGCCAGCAGTTACTCACCACAGGGATCAAACTATGGCTACACCTTC. Amino acid sequence: CASSYSPQGSNYGYTF.

Here the CDR3 reads CASSQSKEQYF. The CDR3, as DNA: TGCGCCAGCAGTCAGAGTAAAGAGCAGTACTTC. The chain couples TRBV23-1 to TRBJ2-7; D is undetermined. TRBV23-1 carries the ORF label, with uncertain function. The CDR3 has 11 residues. The ends were cut back, 3 bases at V and 7 bases at J, with 7 bases in the middle.

This clone appeared a few times. The rearrangement links TRBV10-2 to TRBJ2-7; 11 nucleotides align to TRBD2. Germline loops: CDR1 WSHSY, CDR2 SAAADI. V gave up 6 bases and J gave up 2 bases; unmatched junction bases: 0. The CDR3 loop spans 13 amino acids. The CDR3 spells CASRTSGAYEQYF. CDR3 coding DNA: TGCGCCAGCAGGACTAGCGGGGCCTACGAGCAGTACTTC.